The source of this TCR beta chain is a study of identical twins. Germline CDR1 ENHRY, CDR2 SYGVKD. Between the trimmed V and J ends, which lost 3 bases and 0 bases, there was a span of 6 bases. The CDR3 contains 15 residues. All of the donors were Caucasians in good health. Study-wide points: Twins shared beta out-of-frame sequences in excess, but this excess was weaker. Compared with unrelated sharing, twin-shared out-of-frame alpha sequences had more low-probability sequences.

A remark on this clonotype: Its specificity is not known.

Template switching, a step in the protocol, added a universal primer site, and cDNA carried unique molecular identifiers. MiXCR, run by TCRdb on the 5' RACE reads, gives a single entry per CDR3 protein. The data hold 1.5 million to 2 million distinct CDR3 sequences, with about 30% observed a single time. The sequenced sample consisted of cord blood. The chain uses TRBV10-3 and TRBJ2-6; no reliable D call. This sequence was found in a newborn girl in good health. The CDR3 region is CAISDQASGANVLTF. The CDR3 bases are TGTGCCATCAGTGACCAGGCCTCTGGGGCCAACGTCCTGACTTTC.